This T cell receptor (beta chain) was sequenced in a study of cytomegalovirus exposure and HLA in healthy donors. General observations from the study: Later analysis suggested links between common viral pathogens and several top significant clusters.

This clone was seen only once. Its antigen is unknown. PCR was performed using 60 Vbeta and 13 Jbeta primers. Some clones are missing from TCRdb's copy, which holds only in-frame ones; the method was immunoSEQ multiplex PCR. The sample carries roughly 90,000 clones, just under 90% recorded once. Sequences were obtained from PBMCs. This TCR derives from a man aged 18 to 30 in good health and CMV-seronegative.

CDR3 in amino acids: CSGYRGETQYF. The CDR3 DNA follows: TGCAGCGGGTACAGGGGGGAGACCCAGTACTTC. The chain uses TRBV29-1 and TRBJ2-5; 8 bases are shared with TRBD1. CDR1 and CDR2 from the germline V gene are SQVTM and ANQGSEA. V dropped 7 bases and J dropped 5; count of bases not matched to a gene: 3. This CDR3 contains 11 residues.